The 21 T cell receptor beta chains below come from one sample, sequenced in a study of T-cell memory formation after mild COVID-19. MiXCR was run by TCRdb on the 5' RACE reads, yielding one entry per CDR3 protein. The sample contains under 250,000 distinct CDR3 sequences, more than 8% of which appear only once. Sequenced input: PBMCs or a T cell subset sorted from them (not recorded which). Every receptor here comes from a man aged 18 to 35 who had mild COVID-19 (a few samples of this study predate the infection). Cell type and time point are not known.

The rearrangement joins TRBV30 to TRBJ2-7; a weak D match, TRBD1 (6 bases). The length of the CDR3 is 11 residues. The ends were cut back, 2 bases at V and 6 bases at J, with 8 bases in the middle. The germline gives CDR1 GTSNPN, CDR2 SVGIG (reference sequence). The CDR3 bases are TGTGCCTGGAGTCGAGGGGGCGAGCAGTACTTC. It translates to CAWSRGGEQYF.

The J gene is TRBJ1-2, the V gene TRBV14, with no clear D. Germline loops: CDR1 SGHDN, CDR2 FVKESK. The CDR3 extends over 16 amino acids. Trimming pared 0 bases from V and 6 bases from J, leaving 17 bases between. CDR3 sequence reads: CASSQDSASWTNGYTF. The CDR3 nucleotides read TGTGCCAGCAGCCAAGATTCGGCGAGTTGGACCAATGGCTACACCTTC.

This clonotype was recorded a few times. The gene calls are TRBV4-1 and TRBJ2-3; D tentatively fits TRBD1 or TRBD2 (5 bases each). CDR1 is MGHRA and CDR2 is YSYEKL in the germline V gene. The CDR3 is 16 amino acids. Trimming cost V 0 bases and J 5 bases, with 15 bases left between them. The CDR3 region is CASSQEVRSRGDTQYF. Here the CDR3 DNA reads TGCGCCAGCAGCCAAGAAGTCAGGTCGAGGGGAGATACGCAGTATTTT.

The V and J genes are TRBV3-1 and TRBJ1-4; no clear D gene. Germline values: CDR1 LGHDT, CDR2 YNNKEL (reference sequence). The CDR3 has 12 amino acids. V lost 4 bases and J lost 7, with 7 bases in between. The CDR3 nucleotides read TGTGCCAGCAGCCTAATATCTGAAAAACTGTTTTTT. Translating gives CASSLISEKLFF.

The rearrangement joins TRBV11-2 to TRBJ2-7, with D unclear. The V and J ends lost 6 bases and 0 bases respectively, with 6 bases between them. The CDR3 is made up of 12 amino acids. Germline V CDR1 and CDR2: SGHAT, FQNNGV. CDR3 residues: CASSFVSYEQYF. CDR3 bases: TGTGCCAGCAGTTTCGTCTCCTACGAGCAGTACTTC. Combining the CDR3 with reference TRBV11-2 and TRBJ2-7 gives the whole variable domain EAGVAQSPRYKIIEKRQSVAFWCNPISGHATLYWYQQILGQGPKLLIQFQNNGVVDDSQLPKDRFSAERLKGVDSTLKIQPAKLEDSAVYLCASSFVSYEQYFGPGTRLTVT.

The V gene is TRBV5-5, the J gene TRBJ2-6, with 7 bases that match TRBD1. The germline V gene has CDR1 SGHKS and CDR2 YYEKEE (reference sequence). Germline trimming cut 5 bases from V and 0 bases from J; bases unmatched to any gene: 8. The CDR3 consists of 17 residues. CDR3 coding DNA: TGTGCCAGCAGGCCTGGGACAGCAAGCTCTGGGGCCAACGTCCTGACTTTC. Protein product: CASRPGTASSGANVLTF.

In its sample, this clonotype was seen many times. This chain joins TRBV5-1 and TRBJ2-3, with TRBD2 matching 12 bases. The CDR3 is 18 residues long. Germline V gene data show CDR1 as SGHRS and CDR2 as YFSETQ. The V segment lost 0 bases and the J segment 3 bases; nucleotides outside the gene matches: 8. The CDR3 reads CASSLGPSGGAGTDTQYF. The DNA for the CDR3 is TGCGCCAGCAGCTTGGGTCCTAGCGGGGGGGCAGGGACAGATACGCAGTATTTT.

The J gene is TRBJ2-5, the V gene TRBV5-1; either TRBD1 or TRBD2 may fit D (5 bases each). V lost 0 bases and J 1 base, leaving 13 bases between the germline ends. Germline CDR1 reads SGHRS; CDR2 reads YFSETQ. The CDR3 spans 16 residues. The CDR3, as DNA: TGCGCCAGCAGCTTGGGACAGTCGGACTTCCAAGAGACCCAGTACTTC. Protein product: CASSLGQSDFQETQYF. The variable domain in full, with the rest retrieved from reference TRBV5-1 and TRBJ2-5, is KAGVTQTPRYLIKTRGQQVTLSCSPISGHRSVSWYQQTPGQGLQFLFEYFSETQRNKGNFPGRFSGRQFSNSRSEMNVSTLELGDSALYLCASSLGQSDFQETQYFGPGTRLLVL.

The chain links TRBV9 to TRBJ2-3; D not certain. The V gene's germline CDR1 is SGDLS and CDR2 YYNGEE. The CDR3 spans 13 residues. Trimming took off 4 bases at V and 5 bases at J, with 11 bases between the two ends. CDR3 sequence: CASSFNLGDTQYF. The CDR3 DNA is TGTGCCAGCAGCTTCAACTTGGGAGATACGCAGTATTTT.

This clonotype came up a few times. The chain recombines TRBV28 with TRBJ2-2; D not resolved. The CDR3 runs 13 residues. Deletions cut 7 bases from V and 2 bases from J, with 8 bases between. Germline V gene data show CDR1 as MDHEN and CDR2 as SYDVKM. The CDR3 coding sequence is TGTGCCAGCAACGACCTTAACACCGGGGAGCTGTTTTTT. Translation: CASNDLNTGELFF.

The CDR3 DNA is TGTGCCAGCGGTGCGACTAGCGGGGAGAAGACCCAGTACTTC. It specifies CASGATSGEKTQYF. The V and J genes are TRBV2 and TRBJ2-5, with 11 bases identical to TRBD2. The germline V gene has CDR1 SNHLY and CDR2 FYNNEI. V lost 8 bases to trimming and J lost 6 bases; unmatched junction nucleotides: 8. CDR3 length: 14 residues.

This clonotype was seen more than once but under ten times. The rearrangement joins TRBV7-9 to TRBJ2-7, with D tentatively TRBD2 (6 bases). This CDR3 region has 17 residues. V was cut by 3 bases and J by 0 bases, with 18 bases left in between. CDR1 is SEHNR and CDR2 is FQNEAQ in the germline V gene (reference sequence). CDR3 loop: CASSFGGTQGRSYEQYV. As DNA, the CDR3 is TGTGCCAGCAGCTTCGGAGGGACTCAGGGACGCTCCTACGAGCAGTACGTC.

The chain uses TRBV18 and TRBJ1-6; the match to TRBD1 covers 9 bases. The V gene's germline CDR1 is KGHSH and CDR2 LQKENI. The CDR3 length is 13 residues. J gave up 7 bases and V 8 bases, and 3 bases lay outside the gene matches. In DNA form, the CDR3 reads TGTGCCAGCACCACAGGGGGCAATTCACCCCTCCACTTT. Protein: CASTTGGNSPLHF. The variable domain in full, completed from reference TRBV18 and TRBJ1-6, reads NAGVMQNPRHLVRRRGQEARLRCSPMKGHSHVYWYRQLPEEGLKFMVYLQKENIIDESGMPKERFSAEFPKEGPSILRIQQVVRGDSAAYFCASTTGGNSPLHFGNGTRLTVT.

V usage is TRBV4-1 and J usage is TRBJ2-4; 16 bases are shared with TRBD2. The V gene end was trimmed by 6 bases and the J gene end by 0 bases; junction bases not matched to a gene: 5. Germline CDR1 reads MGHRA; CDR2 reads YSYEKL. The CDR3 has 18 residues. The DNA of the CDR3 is TGCGCCAGCAGTCCGGGACTAGCGGGGGGGGTAGCCAAAAACATTCAGTACTTC. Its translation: CASSPGLAGGVAKNIQYF.

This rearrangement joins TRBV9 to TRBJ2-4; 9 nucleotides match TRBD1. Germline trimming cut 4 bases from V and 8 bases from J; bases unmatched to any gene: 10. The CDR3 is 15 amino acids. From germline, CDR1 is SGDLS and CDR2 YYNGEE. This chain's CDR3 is CASSPRQGVGDIQYF. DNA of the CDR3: TGTGCCAGCAGCCCTCGACAGGGGGTAGGAGACATTCAGTACTTC.

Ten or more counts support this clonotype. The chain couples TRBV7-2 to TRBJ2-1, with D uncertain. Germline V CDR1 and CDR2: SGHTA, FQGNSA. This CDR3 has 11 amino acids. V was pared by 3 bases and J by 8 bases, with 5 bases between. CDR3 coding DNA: TGTGCCAGCAGCTTTTTTGATGAGCAGTTCTTC. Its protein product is CASSFFDEQFF.

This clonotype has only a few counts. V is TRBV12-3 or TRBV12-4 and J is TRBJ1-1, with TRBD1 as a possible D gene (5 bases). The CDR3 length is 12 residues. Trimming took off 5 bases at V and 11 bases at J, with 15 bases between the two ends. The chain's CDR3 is CASSGDPRVAFF. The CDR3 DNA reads TGTGCCAGCAGTGGGGACCCACGGGTGGCTTTCTTT.

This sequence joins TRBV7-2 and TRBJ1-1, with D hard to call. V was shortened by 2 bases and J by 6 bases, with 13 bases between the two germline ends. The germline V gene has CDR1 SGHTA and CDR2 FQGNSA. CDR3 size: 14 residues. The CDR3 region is CASSLLIRAAEAFF. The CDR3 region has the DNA TGTGCCAGCAGCTTATTAATCCGAGCAGCTGAAGCTTTCTTT.

CDR3 DNA: TGTGCCAGCAGCTTAGACAGCACCAGCATTTACGAGCAGTACGTC. Protein: CASSLDSTSIYEQYV. This chain links TRBV7-9 with TRBJ2-7, with D unclear. The germline V and J ends were trimmed by 1 base and 4 bases, with 14 bases remaining between them. The CDR3 extends over 15 amino acids. Germline CDR1 reads SEHNR; CDR2 reads FQNEAQ (reference sequence).

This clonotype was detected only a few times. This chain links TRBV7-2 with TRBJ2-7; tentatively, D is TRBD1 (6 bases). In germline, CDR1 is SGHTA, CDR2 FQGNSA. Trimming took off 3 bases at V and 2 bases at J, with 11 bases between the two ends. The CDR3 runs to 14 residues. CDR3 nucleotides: TGTGCCAGCAGCTTGAAGACAGGTCCCTACGAGCAGTACTTC. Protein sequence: CASSLKTGPYEQYF.

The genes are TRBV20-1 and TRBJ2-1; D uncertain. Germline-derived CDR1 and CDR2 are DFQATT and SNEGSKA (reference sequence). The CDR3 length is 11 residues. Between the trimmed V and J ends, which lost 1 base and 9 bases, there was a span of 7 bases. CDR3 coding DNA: TGCAGTGCTAGAGTTGTCGGTGAGCAGTTCTTC. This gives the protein CSARVVGEQFF.